This TCR beta chain was obtained from a study of T-cell memory formation after mild COVID-19. The wider study: Largely, the TCR clusters proved donor specific.

As regards this clonotype: No antigen is known for it.

TCRdb reprocessed the 5' RACE reads via MiXCR and lists one record per CDR3 protein. Of around 200,000 distinct CDR3 sequences detected, 10% to 13% appear once; the ten largest clones hold approximately 2.8%. Study-wide findings and caveats: The finding that pre-infection memory included some responding clones suggested that cross-reactive memory joined.

The material sequenced was PBMCs or a T cell subset sorted from them (not recorded which). The clonotype comes from a young man who had mild COVID-19 (a few samples of this study predate the infection). Cell type and time point are not known.

The CDR3 sequence: CASSLGAADEQYV. The CDR3 DNA is TGTGCCAGCAGCTTAGGGGCGGCGGACGAGCAGTACGTC. V and J are TRBV7-2 and TRBJ2-7, with no clear D. This CDR3 has 13 amino acids. Trimming removed 1 base from V and 5 bases from J, with 9 bases in between. In germline, CDR1 is SGHTA, CDR2 FQGNSA.